This paragraph covers one T cell receptor (beta chain) sequence. This entry is derived from a study of blood T cell repertoires in COVID-19. The assay was immunoSEQ multiplex PCR, and TCRdb's table has in-frame clones only and misses some. The sample holds some 89,000 clones, about 86% seen once. This receptor was identified in a human donor in a cohort sampled during active COVID-19. Sequenced input: peripheral blood.

The CDR3 reads CASSSQGVKADTQYF. The CDR3 DNA sequence: TGTGCCAGTAGTAGCCAGGGGGTGAAGGCAGATACGCAGTATTTT. J is TRBJ2-3 and V is TRBV19, with TRBD1 matching over 7 bases. This CDR3 is built from 15 residues. Looked up from germline, CDR1 is LNHDA and CDR2 is SQIVND (reference sequence). Trimming removed 4 bases from V and 4 bases from J; junction bases left unmatched: 8.